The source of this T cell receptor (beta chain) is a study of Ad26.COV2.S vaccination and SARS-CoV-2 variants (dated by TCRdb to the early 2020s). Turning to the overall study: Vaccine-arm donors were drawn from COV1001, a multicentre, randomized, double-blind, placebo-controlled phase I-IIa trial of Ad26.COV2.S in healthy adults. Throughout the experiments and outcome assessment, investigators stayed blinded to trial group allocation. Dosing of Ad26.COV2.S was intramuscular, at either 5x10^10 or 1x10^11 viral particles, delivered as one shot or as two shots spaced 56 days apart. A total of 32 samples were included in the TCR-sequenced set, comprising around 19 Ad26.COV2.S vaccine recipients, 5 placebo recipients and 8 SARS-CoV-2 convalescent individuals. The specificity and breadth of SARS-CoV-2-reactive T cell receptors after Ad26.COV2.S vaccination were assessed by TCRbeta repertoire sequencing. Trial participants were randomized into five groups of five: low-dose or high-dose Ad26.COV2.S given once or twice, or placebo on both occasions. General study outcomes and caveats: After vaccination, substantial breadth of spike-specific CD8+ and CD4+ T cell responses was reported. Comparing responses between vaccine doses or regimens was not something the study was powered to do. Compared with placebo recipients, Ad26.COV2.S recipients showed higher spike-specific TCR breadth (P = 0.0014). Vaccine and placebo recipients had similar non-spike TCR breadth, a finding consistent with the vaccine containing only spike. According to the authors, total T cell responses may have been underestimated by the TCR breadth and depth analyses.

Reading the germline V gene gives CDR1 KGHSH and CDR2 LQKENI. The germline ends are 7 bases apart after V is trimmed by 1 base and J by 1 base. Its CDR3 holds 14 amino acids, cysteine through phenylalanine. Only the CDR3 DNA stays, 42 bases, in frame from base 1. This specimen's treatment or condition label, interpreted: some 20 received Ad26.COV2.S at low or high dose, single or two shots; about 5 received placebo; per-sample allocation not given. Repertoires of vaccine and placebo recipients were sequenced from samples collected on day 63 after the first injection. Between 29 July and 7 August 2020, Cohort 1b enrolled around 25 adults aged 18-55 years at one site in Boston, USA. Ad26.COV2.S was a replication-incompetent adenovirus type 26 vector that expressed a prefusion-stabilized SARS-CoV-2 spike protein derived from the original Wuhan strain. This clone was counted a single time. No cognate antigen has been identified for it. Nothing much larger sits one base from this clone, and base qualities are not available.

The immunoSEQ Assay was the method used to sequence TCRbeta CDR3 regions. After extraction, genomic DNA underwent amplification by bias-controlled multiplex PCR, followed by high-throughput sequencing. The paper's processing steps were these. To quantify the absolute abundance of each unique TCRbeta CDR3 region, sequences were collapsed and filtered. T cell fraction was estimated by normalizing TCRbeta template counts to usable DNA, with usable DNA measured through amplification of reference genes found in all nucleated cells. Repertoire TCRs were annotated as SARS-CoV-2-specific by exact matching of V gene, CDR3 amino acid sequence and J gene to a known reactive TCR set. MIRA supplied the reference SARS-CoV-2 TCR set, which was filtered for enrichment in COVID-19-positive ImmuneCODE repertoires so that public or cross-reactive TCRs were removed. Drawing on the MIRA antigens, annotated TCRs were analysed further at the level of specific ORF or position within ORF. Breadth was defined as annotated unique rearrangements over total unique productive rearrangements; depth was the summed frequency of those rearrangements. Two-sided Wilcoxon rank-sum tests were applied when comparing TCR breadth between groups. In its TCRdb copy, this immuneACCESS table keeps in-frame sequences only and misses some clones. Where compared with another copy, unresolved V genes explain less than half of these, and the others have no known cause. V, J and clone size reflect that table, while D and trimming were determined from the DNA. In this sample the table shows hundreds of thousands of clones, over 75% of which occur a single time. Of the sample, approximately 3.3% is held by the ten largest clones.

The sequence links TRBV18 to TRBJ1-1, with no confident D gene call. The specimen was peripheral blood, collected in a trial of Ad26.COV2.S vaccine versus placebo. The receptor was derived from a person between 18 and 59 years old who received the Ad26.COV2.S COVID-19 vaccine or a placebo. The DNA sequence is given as TGTGCCAGCTCACCACTTAAGGGGAACACTGAAGCTTTCTTT. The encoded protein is CASSPLKGNTEAFF. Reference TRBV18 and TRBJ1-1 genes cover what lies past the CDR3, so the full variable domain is NAGVMQNPRHLVRRRGQEARLRCSPMKGHSHVYWYRQLPEEGLKFMVYLQKENIIDESGMPKERFSAEFPKEGPSILRIQQVVRGDSAAYFCASSPLKGNTEAFFGQGTRLTVV.